Shown below are 30 T cell receptor beta chains from a single sample sequenced in a study of shared clonotypes between healthy human individuals. Selected positively for CCR7 and CD45RO-negative, naive CD8 cells excluded terminally differentiated effector memory CD45RA+ cells. TCRdb keeps only in-frame clones here, not all; method: immunoSEQ multiplex PCR. The sample has millions of clones, roughly 94% seen once. The sample was naive CD8+ T cells sorted from blood. These receptors were obtained from a young man in good health.

The J gene is TRBJ1-2, the V gene TRBV21-1. TRBV21-1 is termed a pseudogene. This CDR3 is built from 12 residues. The CDR3 reads CASSKVKGGYTF. In DNA, the CDR3 is TGTGCCAGCAGCAAAGTGAAGGGCGGCTACACCTTC.

Regarding this clone: Other DNA sequences within the sample encode an identical CDR3. In DNA, the CDR3 is TGTGCCAGCAGCGTAGGGGGGACCCCCAGCTCCTACGAGCAGTACTTC. Amino acid sequence: CASSVGGTPSSYEQYF. The chain uses TRBV9 and TRBJ2-7, with D perhaps being TRBD1 or TRBD2 (5 bases each). Trimming took 0 bases from V and 0 from J, leaving 13 bases between them. The CDR3 is 16 amino acids. Germline V gene lookup returns CDR1 SGDLS and CDR2 YYNGEE.

A word on this clone: Other DNA sequences from this sample encode an identical CDR3 as well. The V and J genes are TRBV7-9 and TRBJ2-1; D possibly corresponds to TRBD2 (6 bases). The CDR3 extends over 12 amino acids. V lost 0 bases to trimming and J lost 10 bases, with 7 bases between them. Germline V CDR1 and CDR2: SEHNR, FQNEAQ (reference sequence). The CDR3 loop reads CASSLAGGEQFF. The CDR3 nucleotides are TGTGCCAGCAGCTTAGCGGGAGGCGAGCAGTTCTTC. Combining the CDR3 with reference TRBV7-9 and TRBJ2-1 gives the whole variable domain DTGVSQNPRHKITKRGQNVTFRCDPISEHNRLYWYRQTLGQGPEFLTYFQNEAQLEKSRLLSDRFSAERPKGSFSTLEIQRTEQGDSAMYLCASSLAGGEQFFGPGTRLTVL.

This chain uses TRBV28 with TRBJ1-5; D gene uncertain. From germline, CDR1 is MDHEN and CDR2 SYDVKM. This CDR3 region has 13 residues. Trimming stripped 4 bases from V and 2 bases from J, with 6 bases between. CDR3 nucleotide sequence: TGTGCCAGCAGTTCAGCGGGCAATCAGCCCCAGCATTTT. This encodes CASSSAGNQPQHF. The full variable domain, its missing parts supplied by reference TRBV28 and TRBJ1-5, is DVKVTQSSRYLVKRTGEKVFLECVQDMDHENMFWYRQDPGLGLRLIYFSYDVKMKEKGDIPEGYSVSREKKERFSLILESASTNQTSMYLCASSSAGNQPQHFGDGTRLSIL.

The chain joins TRBV5-8 to TRBJ1-6; no firm D call. The V end was cut by 7 bases, the J end by 7 bases, with 9 bases between. The germline gives CDR1 SGHTS, CDR2 YDEGEE. The CDR3 covers 12 residues. This chain's CDR3 is CASGIGNSPLHF. The CDR3 coding sequence is TGTGCCAGCGGAATAGGGAATTCACCCCTCCACTTT.

The chain links TRBV29-1 to TRBJ2-3; the D gene is possibly TRBD2 (6 bases). The length of the CDR3 is 13 residues. The germline gives CDR1 SQVTM, CDR2 ANQGSEA. Written as DNA, the CDR3 is TGCAGGGGCGGGGCTAGCGGCACAGATACGCAGTATTTT. Translating it yields CRGGASGTDTQYF.

V gene TRBV6-5 combines with J gene TRBJ2-7; weak D call: TRBD2 (6 bases). Per germline, CDR1 MNHEY and CDR2 SVGAGI. V lost 4 bases and J lost 3, with 13 bases in between. The length of the CDR3 is 14 residues. CDR3 in amino acids: CASSSTRQSYEQYF. CDR3 nucleotides: TGTGCCAGCAGTTCGACTAGACAGAGCTACGAGCAGTACTTC.

The J gene is TRBJ2-2, the V gene TRBV9; D may correspond to TRBD1 or TRBD2 (5 bases each). V was cut by 4 bases and J by 3 bases, with 16 bases left in between. The CDR3 consists of 16 residues. Germline CDR1 and CDR2: SGDLS and YYNGEE. CDR3 coding DNA: TGTGCCAGCAGCCCGACGGGGCTGTCGTACACCGGGGAGCTGTTTTTT. Its protein product is CASSPTGLSYTGELFF.

This chain joins TRBV11-2 and TRBJ2-1; no clear D gene. The CDR3 runs 13 residues. Trimming took off 1 base at V and 6 bases at J, with 7 bases between the two ends. Germline-derived CDR1 and CDR2 are SGHAT and FQNNGV. CDR3 loop: CASSLVLGNEQFF. As DNA, the CDR3 is TGTGCCAGCAGCTTAGTCCTGGGCAATGAGCAGTTCTTC.

This clone has just one count. The chain has TRBV7-2 and TRBJ2-7, with D unclear. There are 12 residues in the CDR3. Germline V CDR1 and CDR2: SGHTA, FQGNSA. Trimming stripped 3 bases from V and 6 bases from J, with 9 bases between. CDR3 nucleotide sequence: TGTGCCAGCAGCTTGTCCCGGCTCGAGCAGTACTTC. This encodes CASSLSRLEQYF.

The rearrangement uses TRBV2 and TRBJ2-1; 10 bases fit TRBD2. Looked up from germline, CDR1 is SNHLY and CDR2 is FYNNEI. The CDR3 extends over 15 amino acids. Trimming took 6 bases from V and 7 from J; bases not matched to a gene: 9. The CDR3 DNA reads as TGTGCCAGCAGCGCGAGCGGGAGGGCGAAGAATGAGCAGTTCTTC. Its protein is CASSASGRAKNEQFF.

The chain employs TRBV10-2 and TRBJ1-5, with D perhaps TRBD1 (5 bases). V was pared by 2 bases and J by 0 bases, with 11 bases between. The germline CDR1 and CDR2 sequences are WSHSY and SAAADI. CDR3 length: 16 amino acids. CDR3 sequence (DNA): TGCGCCAGCAGTGAGGGGGCGGGTTATAGCAATCAGCCCCAGCATTTT. Its protein product is CASSEGAGYSNQPQHF.

The rearrangement uses TRBV7-9 and TRBJ2-1; maybe TRBD1 (6 bases). The CDR3 is made up of 16 amino acids. Germline V gene sequence: CDR1 SEHNR, CDR2 FQNEAQ (reference sequence). Trimming took 4 bases from V and 2 from J, leaving 15 bases between them. CDR3: CASSSEGDGPYNEQFF. The CDR3 nucleotides read TGTGCCAGCAGCTCAGAGGGGGACGGCCCCTACAATGAGCAGTTCTTC.

V and J are TRBV6-6 and TRBJ2-7; 8 bases are shared with TRBD1. V lost 2 bases to trimming and J lost 2 bases; unmatched junction nucleotides: 8. The CDR3 runs 16 residues. CDR1 and CDR2 from the germline V gene are MNHNY and SVGAGI (reference sequence). CDR3 sequence (DNA): TGTGCCAGCAGTTACCCCCCCGGGACAGGTCCCTACGAGCAGTACTTC. As protein: CASSYPPGTGPYEQYF.

The rearrangement joins TRBV19 to TRBJ2-1; unclear D gene. V shed 6 bases and J shed 7 bases, with 16 bases lying between them. Germline CDR1 LNHDA, CDR2 SQIVND (reference sequence). The CDR3 totals 14 residues. Here the CDR3 reads CASSPRSTENEQFF. Here the CDR3 DNA reads TGTGCCAGTAGCCCCCGATCCACAGAAAATGAGCAGTTCTTC.

The V call is TRBV15, the J call TRBJ2-7, with 10 bases fitting TRBD1. V trimming: 0 bases; J trimming: 4 bases; junction bases outside the gene matches: 6. Germline assignment: CDR1 LNHNV and CDR2 YYDKDF (reference sequence). The CDR3 consists of 16 residues. The CDR3 sequence: CATSRDLGTGVYEQYF. The CDR3 DNA reads TGTGCCACCAGCAGAGATCTGGGGACAGGGGTATACGAGCAGTACTTC.

The J gene is TRBJ1-2, the V gene TRBV10-3, with 10 nucleotides matching TRBD1. CDR3 length: 15 amino acids. V gave up 0 bases and J gave up 4 bases; unmatched junction bases: 2. The germline gives CDR1 ENHRY, CDR2 SYGVKD. The CDR3 here is CAISESGTGAYGYTF. CDR3 DNA: TGTGCCATCAGTGAGTCTGGGACAGGGGCCTATGGCTACACCTTC.

A remark on this clone: Other DNA variants within this sample encode the same CDR3. J is TRBJ2-7 and V is TRBV11-2; D unresolved. Germline CDR1 and CDR2: SGHAT and FQNNGV. V lost 5 bases and J 0 bases, leaving 5 bases between the germline ends. The CDR3 consists of 12 residues. Here the CDR3 reads CASSANSYEQYF. The DNA for the CDR3 is TGTGCCAGCAGCGCAAACTCCTACGAGCAGTACTTC.

This clone has only one observation. The chain has TRBV27 and TRBJ2-5, with a possible D match to TRBD2 (5 bases). The ends were cut back, 6 bases at V and 2 bases at J, with 13 bases in the middle. The CDR3 covers 14 residues. CDR1 and CDR2 (germline): MNHEY, SMNVEV (reference sequence). CDR3 DNA sequence: TGTGCCAGCAGCCCTAAGAGGGAACAAGAGACCCAGTACTTC. Residues: CASSPKREQETQYF.

J is TRBJ1-1 and V is TRBV6-5, with D maybe TRBD1 (6 bases). The germline V gene has CDR1 MNHEY and CDR2 SVGAGI. The CDR3 extends over 12 amino acids. Trimming pared 11 bases from V and 4 bases from J, leaving 14 bases between. The CDR3 DNA follows: TGTGCCGCACAGGGTGGTACCACTGAAGCTTTCTTT. It translates to CAAQGGTTEAFF.

The CDR3 DNA is TGTGCCAGCAGCTTGGGGAATAGCGGGGGCACACCCTACGAGCAGTACTTC. This encodes CASSLGNSGGTPYEQYF. The V and J genes are TRBV7-9 and TRBJ2-7, with 9 bases lining up with TRBD2. Germline loops: CDR1 SEHNR, CDR2 FQNEAQ (reference sequence). The length of the CDR3 is 17 residues. J gave up 2 bases and V 3 bases, and 11 bases lay outside the gene matches.

In its sample, this clone was seen once. The chain combines TRBV7-8 with TRBJ2-7, with D unclear. The V end lost 5 bases, the J end lost 7 bases, and 15 bases lay between the germline ends. CDR3 length: 13 amino acids. Germline V lookup: CDR1 SGHVS, CDR2 FQNEAQ. DNA of the CDR3: TGTGCCAGCAGCACGCGACCTGATGGGGAGCAGTACTTC. It encodes CASSTRPDGEQYF.

This chain connects TRBV29-1 to TRBJ1-2; no reliable D call. Germline CDR1 reads SQVTM; CDR2 reads ANQGSEA. V was shortened by 0 bases and J by 2 bases, with 13 bases between the two germline ends. The CDR3 extends over 15 amino acids. Here the CDR3 DNA reads TGCAGCGTTGAAGATCGGCAAGAGATAAACTATGGCTACACCTTC. Its protein product is CSVEDRQEINYGYTF. Using reference TRBV29-1 and TRBJ1-2 for the parts outside the CDR3, the full variable domain is SAVISQKPSRDICQRGTSLTIQCQVDSQVTMMFWYRQQPGQSLTLIATANQGSEATYESGFVIDKFPISRPNLTFSTLTVSNMSPEDSSIYLCSVEDRQEINYGYTFGSGTRLTVV.

The DNA for the CDR3 is TGTGCCAGCAGTTCCCCGGGACAGGGATTCAATGAGCAGTTCTTC. It yields the protein CASSSPGQGFNEQFF. V usage is TRBV27 and J usage is TRBJ2-1; 9 bases are a match to TRBD1. The CDR3 extends over 15 amino acids. V was pared by 4 bases and J by 6 bases, with 7 bases of the junction left unmatched. Germline V gene lookup returns CDR1 MNHEY and CDR2 SMNVEV (reference sequence).

This chain uses TRBV4-1 with TRBJ1-1, with a weak D call TRBD1 (5 bases). The CDR3 runs 15 residues. Trimming pared 5 bases from V and 7 bases from J, leaving 20 bases between. In germline, CDR1 is MGHRA, CDR2 YSYEKL. The CDR3 sequence: CASSSAFGGGVEAFF. The CDR3 coding sequence is TGCGCCAGCAGCTCCGCCTTCGGGGGTGGGGTTGAAGCTTTCTTT.

The chain links TRBV4-3 to TRBJ2-7, with a weak D call TRBD2 (5 bases). The CDR3 runs 14 residues. Germline V lookup: CDR1 LGHNA, CDR2 YSLEER. Trimming pared 0 bases from V and 7 bases from J, leaving 13 bases between. CDR3 region: CASSQERSRREQYF. The CDR3 DNA reads as TGCGCCAGCAGCCAAGAGAGGAGCCGGAGGGAGCAGTACTTC.

The gene calls are TRBV5-6 and TRBJ2-7, with 8 bases identical to TRBD1. The CDR3 loop spans 13 amino acids. Germline V CDR1 and CDR2: SGHDT, YYEEEE. V was clipped by 2 bases and J by 6 bases; unmatched bases: 4. The CDR3 here is CASSLGQGLEQYF. In nucleotides, the CDR3 is TGTGCCAGCAGCTTAGGACAGGGCCTCGAGCAGTACTTC.

The CDR3 spells CASSSSGADNEQFF. As DNA, the CDR3 is TGTGCCAGCAGCTCTAGCGGCGCGGACAATGAGCAGTTCTTC. The chain combines TRBV13 with TRBJ2-1; 7 positions match TRBD2. The ends lost 4 bases at V and 5 bases at J; junction bases unmatched: 5. The CDR3 is 14 residues long. Looked up from germline, CDR1 is PRHDT and CDR2 is FYEKMQ (reference sequence). Filled out from reference TRBV13 and TRBJ2-1, the complete variable domain reads AAGVIQSPRHLIKEKRETATLKCYPIPRHDTVYWYQQGPGQDPQFLISFYEKMQSDKGSIPDRFSAQQFSDYHSELNMSSLELGDSALYFCASSSSGADNEQFFGPGTRLTVL.

The rearrangement uses TRBV6-5 and TRBJ1-5; 8 bases align to TRBD1. V dropped 10 bases and J dropped 4; count of bases not matched to a gene: 9. CDR1 and CDR2 from the germline V gene are MNHEY and SVGAGI. The CDR3 sequence is 14 residues long. CDR3 nucleotide sequence: TGTGCCACCAGACAGGGGTTGGCTAATCAGCCCCAGCATTTT. Translation gives CATRQGLANQPQHF.

This clone was recorded once. The CDR3 coding sequence is TGTGCCAGCACCCTTAGGGGACCGGGCTACAATGAGCAGTTCTTC. It encodes CASTLRGPGYNEQFF. The rearrangement joins TRBV27 to TRBJ2-1; perhaps D is TRBD1 or TRBD2 (5 bases each). V was trimmed by 7 bases and J by 3 bases, leaving 16 bases between them. The CDR3 contains 15 residues. The germline V gene encodes CDR1 MNHEY and CDR2 SMNVEV (reference sequence).